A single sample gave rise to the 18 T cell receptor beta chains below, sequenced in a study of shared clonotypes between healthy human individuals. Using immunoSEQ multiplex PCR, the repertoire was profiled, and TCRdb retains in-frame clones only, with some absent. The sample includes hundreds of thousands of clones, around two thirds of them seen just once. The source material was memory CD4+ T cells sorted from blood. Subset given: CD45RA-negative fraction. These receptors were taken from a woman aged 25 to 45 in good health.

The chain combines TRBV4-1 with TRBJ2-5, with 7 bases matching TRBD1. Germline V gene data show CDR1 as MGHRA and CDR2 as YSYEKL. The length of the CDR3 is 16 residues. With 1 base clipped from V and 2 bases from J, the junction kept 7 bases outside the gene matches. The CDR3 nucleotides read TGCGCCAGCAGCCAAGGTTCCGTCAGGGGGCAAGAGACCCAGTACTTC. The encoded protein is CASSQGSVRGQETQYF.

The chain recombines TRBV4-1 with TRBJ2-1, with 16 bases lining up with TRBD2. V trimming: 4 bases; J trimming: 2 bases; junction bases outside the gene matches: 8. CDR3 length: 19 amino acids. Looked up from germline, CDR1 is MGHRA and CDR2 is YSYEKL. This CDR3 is CASSPMGLAGGLTYNEQFF. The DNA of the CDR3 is TGCGCCAGCAGCCCCATGGGACTAGCGGGAGGGCTTACCTACAATGAGCAGTTCTTC.

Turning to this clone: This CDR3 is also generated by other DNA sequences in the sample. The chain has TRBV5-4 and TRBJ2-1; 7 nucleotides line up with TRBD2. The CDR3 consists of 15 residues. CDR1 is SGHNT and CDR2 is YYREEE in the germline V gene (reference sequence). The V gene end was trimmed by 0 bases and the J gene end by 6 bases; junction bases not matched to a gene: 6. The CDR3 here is CASSLGREGFNEQFF. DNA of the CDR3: TGTGCCAGCAGCTTGGGGAGGGAGGGATTCAATGAGCAGTTCTTC.

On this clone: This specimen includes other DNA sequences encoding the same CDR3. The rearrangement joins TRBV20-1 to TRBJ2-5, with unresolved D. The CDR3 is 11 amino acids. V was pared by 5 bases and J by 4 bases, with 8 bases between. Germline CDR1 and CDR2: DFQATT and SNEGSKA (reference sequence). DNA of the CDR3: TGCAGTGCTGGACCCGGAGAGACCCAGTACTTC. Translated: CSAGPGETQYF.

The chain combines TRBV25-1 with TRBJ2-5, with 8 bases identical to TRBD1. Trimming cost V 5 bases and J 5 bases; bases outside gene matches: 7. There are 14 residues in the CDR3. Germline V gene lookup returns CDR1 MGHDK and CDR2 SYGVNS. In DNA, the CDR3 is TGTGCCAGCAGTTCGGGACAGGTCAGGGAGACCCAGTACTTC. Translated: CASSSGQVRETQYF.

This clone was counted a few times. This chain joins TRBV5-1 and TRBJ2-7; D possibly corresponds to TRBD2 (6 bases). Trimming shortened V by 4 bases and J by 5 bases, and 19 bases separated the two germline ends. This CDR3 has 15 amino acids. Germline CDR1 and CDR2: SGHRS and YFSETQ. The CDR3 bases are TGCGCCAGCAGCCGGGGTTCGGCGGGATTCGACGAGCAGTACTTC. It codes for CASSRGSAGFDEQYF.

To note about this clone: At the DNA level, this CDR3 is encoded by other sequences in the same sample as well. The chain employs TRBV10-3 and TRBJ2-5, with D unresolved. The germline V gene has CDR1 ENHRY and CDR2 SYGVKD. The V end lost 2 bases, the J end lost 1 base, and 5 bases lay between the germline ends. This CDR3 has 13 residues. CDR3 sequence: CAISERLQETQYF. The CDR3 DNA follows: TGTGCCATCAGTGAGAGGCTCCAAGAGACCCAGTACTTC.

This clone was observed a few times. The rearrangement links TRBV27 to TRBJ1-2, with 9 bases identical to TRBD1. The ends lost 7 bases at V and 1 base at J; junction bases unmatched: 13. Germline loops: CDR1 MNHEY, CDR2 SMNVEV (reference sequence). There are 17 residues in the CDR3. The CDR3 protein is CASIPLAGTGNNYGYTF. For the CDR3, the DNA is TGTGCCAGCATCCCACTCGCCGGGACAGGGAATAACTATGGCTACACCTTC.

The CDR3 protein is CAWSVLYGELFF. CDR3 bases: TGTGCCTGGAGTGTACTCTACGGGGAGCTGTTTTTT. The gene calls are TRBV30 and TRBJ2-2; D remains unclear. The ends were cut back, 0 bases at V and 7 bases at J, with 6 bases in the middle. The CDR3 is 12 residues long. CDR1 GTSNPN and CDR2 SVGIG come from the germline V gene (reference sequence). Complete variable domain (other parts from reference TRBV30 and TRBJ2-2): SQTIHQWPATLVQPVGSPLSLECTVEGTSNPNLYWYRQAAGRGLQLLFYSVGIGQISSEVPQNLSASRPQDRQFILSSKKLLLSDSGFYLCAWSVLYGELFFGEGSRLTVL.

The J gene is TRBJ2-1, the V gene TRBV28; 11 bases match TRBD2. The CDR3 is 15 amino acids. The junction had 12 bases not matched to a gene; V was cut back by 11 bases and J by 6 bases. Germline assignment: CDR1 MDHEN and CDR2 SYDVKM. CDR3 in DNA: TGTGCCGGCGCTCCGGGACTAGCGGACTTCAATGAGCAGTTCTTC. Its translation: CAGAPGLADFNEQFF.

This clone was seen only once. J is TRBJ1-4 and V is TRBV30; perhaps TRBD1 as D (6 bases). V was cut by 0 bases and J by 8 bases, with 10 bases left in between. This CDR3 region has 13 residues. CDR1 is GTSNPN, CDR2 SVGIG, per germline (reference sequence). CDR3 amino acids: CAWSVRTAEKLFF. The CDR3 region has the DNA TGTGCCTGGAGTGTTAGGACAGCCGAAAAACTGTTTTTT. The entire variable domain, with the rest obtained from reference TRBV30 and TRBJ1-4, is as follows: SQTIHQWPATLVQPVGSPLSLECTVEGTSNPNLYWYRQAAGRGLQLLFYSVGIGQISSEVPQNLSASRPQDRQFILSSKKLLLSDSGFYLCAWSVRTAEKLFFGSGTQLSVL.

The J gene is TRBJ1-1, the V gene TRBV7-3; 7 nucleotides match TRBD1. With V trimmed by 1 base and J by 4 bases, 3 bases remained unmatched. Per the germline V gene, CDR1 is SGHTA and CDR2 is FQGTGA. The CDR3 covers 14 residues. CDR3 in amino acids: CASSLRAGGTEAFF. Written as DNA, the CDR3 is TGTGCCAGCAGCTTAAGGGCAGGGGGCACTGAAGCTTTCTTT.

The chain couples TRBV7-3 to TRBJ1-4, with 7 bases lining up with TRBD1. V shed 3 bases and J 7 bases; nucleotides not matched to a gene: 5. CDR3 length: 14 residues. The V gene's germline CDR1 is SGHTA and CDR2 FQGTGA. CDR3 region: CASSLPGTAEKLFF. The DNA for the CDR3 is TGTGCCAGCAGCTTGCCCGGGACAGCTGAAAAACTGTTTTTT.

CDR3 in DNA: TGTGCCTGGGGGGGAGGCGGGCTGAACTCTGGAAACACCATATATTTT. Amino acids: CAWGGGGLNSGNTIYF. This chain links TRBV30 with TRBJ1-3; tentative D call: TRBD1 (5 bases). V was pared by 5 bases and J by 0 bases, with 17 bases between. This CDR3 has 16 residues. The V gene's germline CDR1 is GTSNPN and CDR2 SVGIG (reference sequence).

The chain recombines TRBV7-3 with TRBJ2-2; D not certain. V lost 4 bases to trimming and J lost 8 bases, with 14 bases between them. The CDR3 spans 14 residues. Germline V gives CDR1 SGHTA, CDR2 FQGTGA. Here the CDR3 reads CASSSGDQAGELFF. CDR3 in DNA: TGTGCCAGCAGCTCTGGCGACCAGGCAGGGGAGCTGTTTTTT. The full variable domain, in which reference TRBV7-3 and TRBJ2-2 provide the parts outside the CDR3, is GAGVSQTPSNKVTEKGKYVELRCDPISGHTALYWYRQSLGQGPEFLIYFQGTGAADDSGLPNDRFFAVRPEGSVSTLKIQRTERGDSAVYLCASSSGDQAGELFFGEGSRLTVL.

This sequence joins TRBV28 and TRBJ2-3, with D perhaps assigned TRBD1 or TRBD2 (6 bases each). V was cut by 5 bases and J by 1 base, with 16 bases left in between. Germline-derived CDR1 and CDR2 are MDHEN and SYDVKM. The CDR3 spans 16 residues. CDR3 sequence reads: CASSRGQRAGTDTQYF. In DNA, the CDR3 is TGTGCCAGCAGTCGGGGGCAGCGGGCCGGCACAGATACGCAGTATTTT. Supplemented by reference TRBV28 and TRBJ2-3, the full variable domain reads DVKVTQSSRYLVKRTGEKVFLECVQDMDHENMFWYRQDPGLGLRLIYFSYDVKMKEKGDIPEGYSVSREKKERFSLILESASTNQTSMYLCASSRGQRAGTDTQYFGPGTRLTVL.

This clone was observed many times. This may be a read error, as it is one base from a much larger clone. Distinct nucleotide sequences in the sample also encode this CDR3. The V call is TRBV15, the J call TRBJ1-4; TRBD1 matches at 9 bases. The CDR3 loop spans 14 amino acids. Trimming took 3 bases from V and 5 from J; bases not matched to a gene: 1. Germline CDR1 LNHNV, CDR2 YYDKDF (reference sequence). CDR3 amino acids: CATSRGQGNEKLFF. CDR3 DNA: TGTGCCACCAGCAGGGGACAGGGAAATGAAAAACTGTTTTTT.

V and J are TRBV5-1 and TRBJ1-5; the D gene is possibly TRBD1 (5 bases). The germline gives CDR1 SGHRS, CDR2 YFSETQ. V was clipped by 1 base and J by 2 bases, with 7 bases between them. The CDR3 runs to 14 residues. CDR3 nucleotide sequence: TGCGCCAGCAGCTTGATAGGGGGCAATCAGCCCCAGCATTTT. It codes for CASSLIGGNQPQHF.